This entry lists 27 T cell receptor beta chains sequenced from one sample in a study of blood T cell repertoires in COVID-19. Measured with immunoSEQ multiplex PCR; TCRdb has only the in-frame clones, and not every one. The data contain 250,000 to 300,000 clones, 80% to 85% of them singletons. The sample consisted of PBMCs or T cells enriched from blood (not recorded which). Receptors were obtained from a middle-aged man who had been exposed to COVID-19.

This sequence joins TRBV9 and TRBJ1-2, with TRBD1 matching over 7 bases. CDR1 and CDR2 from the germline V gene are SGDLS and YYNGEE. The CDR3 loop spans 15 amino acids. V shed 2 bases, J shed 5 bases, and the junction held 9 bases outside the gene matches. CDR3 sequence: CASSVDPGQNYGYTF. CDR3 DNA: TGTGCCAGCAGCGTCGACCCGGGACAGAATTATGGCTACACCTTC.

The V call is TRBV10-2, the J call TRBJ1-1, with D maybe TRBD1 (5 bases). Per the germline V gene, CDR1 is WSHSY and CDR2 is SAAADI. This CDR3 has 15 residues. Trimming stripped 4 bases from V and 1 base from J, with 13 bases between. This CDR3 reads CASSGDSNPNTEAFF. CDR3 coding DNA: TGCGCCAGCAGTGGAGACAGCAACCCGAACACTGAAGCTTTCTTT.

The gene calls are TRBV7-9 and TRBJ2-1; a weak D match, TRBD2 (6 bases). This CDR3 has 15 amino acids. CDR1 SEHNR and CDR2 FQNEAQ come from the germline V gene (reference sequence). Trimming removed 3 bases from V and 5 bases from J, with 14 bases in between. Written as DNA, the CDR3 is TGTGCCAGCAGCTTTTTACGGGAGTTCAACAATGAGCAGTTCTTC. This translates into CASSFLREFNNEQFF.

The chain employs TRBV4-1 and TRBJ2-7, with 10 bases aligning to TRBD1. CDR1 and CDR2 from the germline V gene are MGHRA and YSYEKL. This CDR3 is built from 16 residues. J gave up 5 bases and V 2 bases, and 9 bases lay outside the gene matches. The CDR3 reads CASSQSSGTGVNEQYF. The CDR3 DNA reads as TGCGCCAGCAGCCAAAGCTCCGGGACAGGGGTAAACGAGCAGTACTTC.

This chain joins TRBV6-5 and TRBJ2-2, with 7 bases lining up with TRBD1. This CDR3 contains 15 residues. V was pared by 6 bases and J by 5 bases, with 9 bases of the junction left unmatched. Germline V lookup: CDR1 MNHEY, CDR2 SVGAGI. The CDR3 sequence: CASRRPGQRTGELFF. CDR3 sequence (DNA): TGTGCCAGCAGAAGACCGGGACAGAGGACCGGGGAGCTGTTTTTT.

This clone has a handful of counts. The chain recombines TRBV7-9 with TRBJ2-1; 11 nucleotides match TRBD2. The V gene end was trimmed by 2 bases and the J gene end by 7 bases; junction bases not matched to a gene: 7. CDR1 and CDR2 (germline): SEHNR, FQNEAQ (reference sequence). CDR3 length equals 16 residues. The chain's CDR3 is CASSLNSGRGSNEQFF. DNA for the CDR3: TGTGCCAGCAGCTTAAATAGCGGGAGGGGTTCAAATGAGCAGTTCTTC.

The rearrangement uses TRBV2 and TRBJ1-4; 9 nucleotides agree with TRBD1. In germline, CDR1 is SNHLY, CDR2 FYNNEI. V lost 7 bases, J lost 7 bases, and 7 bases stayed unmatched. This CDR3 contains 14 residues. Here the CDR3 DNA reads TGTGCCAGCAAAAGGACAGGGGATGGTGAAAAACTGTTTTTT. It encodes CASKRTGDGEKLFF.

The chain employs TRBV12-3 or TRBV12-4 and TRBJ2-2; D not certain. The CDR3 extends over 12 amino acids. V lost 9 bases and J 6 bases, leaving 11 bases between the germline ends. The CDR3 DNA reads TGTGCCAGTAAGAGGCCCCCCGGGGAGCTGTTTTTT. It translates to CASKRPPGELFF.

The chain employs TRBV5-1 and TRBJ2-2; 10 bases map to TRBD1. The CDR3 length is 16 residues. Germline lookup yields CDR1 SGHRS and CDR2 YFSETQ. The J segment lost 4 bases and the V segment lost 0 bases, leaving 3 bases of the junction unmatched. CDR3 sequence (DNA): TGCGCCAGCAGCTTGGATTGGACAGGGGGCACCGGGGAGCTGTTTTTT. Translated: CASSLDWTGGTGELFF. The full variable domain, rest sourced from reference TRBV5-1 and TRBJ2-2, is KAGVTQTPRYLIKTRGQQVTLSCSPISGHRSVSWYQQTPGQGLQFLFEYFSETQRNKGNFPGRFSGRQFSNSRSEMNVSTLELGDSALYLCASSLDWTGGTGELFFGEGSRLTVL.

This rearrangement joins TRBV5-1 to TRBJ2-3; 8 nucleotides align to TRBD2. The CDR3 contains 15 residues. In germline, CDR1 is SGHRS, CDR2 YFSETQ. The trim removed 3 bases at V and 4 bases at J, leaving 7 bases unmatched. CDR3 bases: TGCGCCAGCAGCTACACGACTAGCGAGTCAGATACGCAGTATTTT. Amino acid sequence: CASSYTTSESDTQYF.

This chain links TRBV6-5 with TRBJ1-3; no clear D gene. Trimming cost V 0 bases and J 3 bases, with 3 bases left between them. Looked up from germline, CDR1 is MNHEY and CDR2 is SVGAGI. The CDR3 has 13 amino acids. CDR3: CASSYSYGNTIYF. DNA for the CDR3: TGTGCCAGCAGTTACTCGTATGGAAACACCATATATTTT.

V usage is TRBV19 and J usage is TRBJ2-5; 8 bases align to TRBD1. This CDR3 has 14 amino acids. Germline V gene lookup returns CDR1 LNHDA and CDR2 SQIVND (reference sequence). J gave up 5 bases and V 3 bases, and 5 bases lay outside the gene matches. The CDR3 reads CASSMRRTGETQYF. The DNA for the CDR3 is TGTGCCAGTAGTATGAGAAGGACAGGGGAGACCCAGTACTTC.

The chain has TRBV4-1 and TRBJ2-2; the match to TRBD2 covers 10 bases. The CDR3 runs 17 residues. V was pared by 0 bases and J by 7 bases, with 8 bases of the junction left unmatched. Looked up from germline, CDR1 is MGHRA and CDR2 is YSYEKL. CDR3 nucleotide sequence: TGCGCCAGCAGCCAAGATAGAGCTAGCGGGAGTGGCGGGGAGCTGTTTTTT. Residues: CASSQDRASGSGGELFF.

The genes are TRBV27 and TRBJ2-5; D uncertain. CDR3 size: 14 residues. Germline loops: CDR1 MNHEY, CDR2 SMNVEV (reference sequence). Trimming stripped 3 bases from V and 5 bases from J, with 13 bases between. The CDR3 bases are TGTGCCAGCAGTTTCGGAGTTCCCGATGAGACCCAGTACTTC. It codes for CASSFGVPDETQYF.

The rearrangement links TRBV27 to TRBJ2-7; D perhaps matches TRBD1 (5 bases). This CDR3 is 16 amino acids long. V dropped 2 bases and J dropped 4 bases, with 18 bases sitting between them. Germline assignment: CDR1 MNHEY and CDR2 SMNVEV (reference sequence). DNA for the CDR3: TGTGCCAGCAGTTTAACAATCGGAACAGGAGCTTACGAGCAGTACTTC. Translating gives CASSLTIGTGAYEQYF.

This clone came up a few times. For the CDR3, the DNA is TGCGCCAGCAGCCAAGGGGGATCCGGGAGACTGTTTTTT. It specifies CASSQGGSGRLFF. The chain has TRBV4-1 and TRBJ1-4; D is unclear. The CDR3 is made up of 13 amino acids. The V gene lost 1 base and the J gene lost 13 bases, with 13 bases spanning the gap. Germline assignment: CDR1 MGHRA and CDR2 YSYEKL.

In this sample, this clone turned up a few times. This chain joins TRBV27 and TRBJ2-1; 9 positions agree with TRBD2. CDR1 MNHEY and CDR2 SMNVEV come from the germline V gene (reference sequence). The CDR3 totals 22 residues. V lost 2 bases, J lost 4 bases, and 24 bases stayed unmatched. This CDR3 is CASSLALWVGSGSPPIYNEQFF. The CDR3 nucleotides read TGTGCCAGCAGTTTAGCCCTATGGGTGGGTAGCGGGAGCCCCCCTATATACAATGAGCAGTTCTTC.

The genes are TRBV12-3 or TRBV12-4 and TRBJ1-2; D call uncertain. Deletions cut 6 bases from V and 4 bases from J, with 6 bases between. This CDR3 is 11 amino acids long. The DNA for the CDR3 is TGTGCCAGCAGCGAGGGCTATGGCTACACCTTC. Encoded protein: CASSEGYGYTF.

CDR3 amino acids: CSVGRSRGSDTQYF. The CDR3 DNA follows: TGCAGCGTTGGGAGGTCCCGAGGATCAGATACGCAGTATTTT. The V call is TRBV29-1, the J call TRBJ2-3, with D perhaps matching TRBD2 (5 bases). Per the germline V gene, CDR1 is SQVTM and CDR2 is ANQGSEA. CDR3 length equals 14 residues. V lost 4 bases, J lost 4 bases, and 15 bases lay in between.

The V call is TRBV19, the J call TRBJ2-7; 9 positions match TRBD2. CDR3 size: 19 residues. The junction had 14 bases not matched to a gene; V was cut back by 0 bases and J by 2 bases. Germline V gene lookup returns CDR1 LNHDA and CDR2 SQIVND (reference sequence). This chain's CDR3 is CASSIDLVASGTITYEQYF. CDR3 DNA sequence: TGTGCCAGTAGTATAGATCTGGTGGCTAGCGGGACGATAACCTACGAGCAGTACTTC.

About this clone itself: At one of its ends the junction is not consistent with the germline gene, which may arise from a read error. The CDR3, as DNA: TGTGCCTGCAGACTAGCGGGAGAGATTGGCCCCCAGTTCTTC. Translated: CACRLAGEIGPQFF. The chain combines TRBV6-5 with TRBJ2-1; 12 bases agree with TRBD2. Germline CDR1 is MNHEY and CDR2 is SVGAGI. The CDR3 contains 14 residues.

The chain has TRBV29-1 and TRBJ2-7, with 9 positions matching TRBD1. The germline gives CDR1 SQVTM, CDR2 ANQGSEA. The CDR3 is made up of 13 amino acids. Trimming cost V 5 bases and J 6 bases; bases outside gene matches: 8. CDR3 protein: CSVQTGGVGEQYF. The CDR3 bases are TGCAGCGTTCAGACAGGGGGGGTTGGCGAGCAGTACTTC.

This chain uses TRBV6-5 with TRBJ1-2; TRBD1 might be the D (5 bases). CDR3 length: 15 amino acids. Germline lookup yields CDR1 MNHEY and CDR2 SVGAGI. The germline V and J ends were trimmed by 6 bases and 4 bases, with 18 bases remaining between them. As DNA, the CDR3 is TGTGCCAGCAGAGCGTATAGGGACTCCAGCTATGGCTACACCTTC. The encoded protein is CASRAYRDSSYGYTF.

V usage is TRBV5-1 and J usage is TRBJ1-4; D gene ambiguous. This CDR3 has 14 amino acids. CDR1 and CDR2 from the germline V gene are SGHRS and YFSETQ. The V end was cut by 8 bases, the J end by 0 bases, with 11 bases between. The CDR3 nucleotides read TGCGCCAGTAAAATACAGCCAACTAATGAAAAACTGTTTTTT. As protein: CASKIQPTNEKLFF.

The rearrangement links TRBV6-5 to TRBJ1-5; possible D gene TRBD1, 5 bases. The germline gives CDR1 MNHEY, CDR2 SVGAGI. The CDR3 totals 13 residues. V shed 7 bases and J shed 6 bases, with 13 bases lying between them. CDR3 protein: CASTPDRGQPQHF. The CDR3 DNA sequence: TGTGCCAGCACTCCCGATAGGGGTCAGCCCCAGCATTTT.

This clone has only one observation. The V call is TRBV10-1, the J call TRBJ2-3; TRBD1 agrees at 9 bases. V dropped 7 bases and J dropped 6; count of bases not matched to a gene: 8. Per the germline V gene, CDR1 is WNHNN and CDR2 is SYGVQD (reference sequence). CDR3 size: 14 residues. The CDR3 DNA follows: TGCGCCAGCACCCGGGACAGGGCGTCCGATACGCAGTATTTT. Its translation is CASTRDRASDTQYF.

V is TRBV6-5 and J is TRBJ1-5, with no clear D. The germline gives CDR1 MNHEY, CDR2 SVGAGI. Trimming stripped 4 bases from V and 6 bases from J, with 10 bases between. The CDR3 is 13 residues long. The CDR3 spells CASSSGAFQPQHF. DNA of the CDR3: TGTGCCAGCAGTTCCGGAGCGTTTCAGCCCCAGCATTTT.